Below, 16 T cell receptor beta chains from the same sample are listed, as sequenced in a study of Ad26.COV2.S vaccination and SARS-CoV-2 variants. Treatment here: 15 to 20 received Ad26.COV2.S at low or high dose, single or two shots; a few received placebo; per-sample allocation not given. Specimen acquisition occurred on day 63 following the initial vaccine or placebo injection. The method was immunoSEQ multiplex PCR; TCRdb's version includes in-frame clones alone and lacks a portion of them. The table records about 330,000 clones, roughly nine tenths of them present only once. Sequenced here: peripheral blood, sampled in a trial of Ad26.COV2.S vaccine versus placebo. The receptors derive from a person aged 18 to 59 who received the Ad26.COV2.S COVID-19 vaccine or a placebo.

The V call is TRBV3-1 (or the pseudogene TRBV3-2), the J call TRBJ2-3; D is uncertain. In germline, CDR1 is LGHDT, CDR2 YNNKEL (reference sequence). The CDR3 is made up of 12 amino acids. Trimming removed 4 bases from V and 6 bases from J, with 8 bases in between. The CDR3 DNA sequence: TGTGCCAGCAGCCGCCAGGTGGATACGCAGTATTTT. Translation gives CASSRQVDTQYF.

The chain combines TRBV4-3 with TRBJ2-6; 9 bases are shared with TRBD2. The CDR3 spans 18 residues. Germline CDR1 reads LGHNA; CDR2 reads YSLEER. V lost 3 bases to trimming and J lost 0 bases; unmatched junction nucleotides: 6. CDR3 amino acids: CASSHAGGGSSGANVLTF. The CDR3 nucleotides read TGCGCCAGCAGCCACGCGGGAGGGGGTAGCTCTGGGGCCAACGTCCTGACTTTC.

The CDR3 DNA reads TGCAGCGTTGGGGTTCTGACAGGGGAAGCTTTCTTT. Encoded protein: CSVGVLTGEAFF. This chain links TRBV29-1 with TRBJ1-1; TRBD1 matches 7 bases. Trimming took 4 bases from V and 8 from J; bases not matched to a gene: 7. The CDR3 has 12 residues. Germline loops: CDR1 SQVTM, CDR2 ANQGSEA.

The chain has TRBV9 and TRBJ1-2; D gene ambiguous. V was trimmed by 3 bases and J by 4 bases, leaving 7 bases between them. Per germline, CDR1 SGDLS and CDR2 YYNGEE. CDR3 size: 12 residues. The CDR3 sequence: CASSAASYGYTF. DNA for the CDR3: TGTGCCAGCAGCGCGGCAAGCTATGGCTACACCTTC. Looking up the rest from reference TRBV9 and TRBJ1-2 gives the full variable domain: DSGVTQTPKHLITATGQRVTLRCSPRSGDLSVYWYQQSLDQGLQFLIQYYNGEERAKGNILERFSAQQFPDLHSELNLSSLELGDSALYFCASSAASYGYTFGSGTRLTVV.

The genes are TRBV29-1 and TRBJ1-2; a weak D match, TRBD1 (5 bases). From germline, CDR1 is SQVTM and CDR2 ANQGSEA. CDR3 length equals 16 residues. Trimming removed 4 bases from V and 9 bases from J, with 27 bases in between. CDR3 in DNA: TGCAGCGTTGGGGGAGGGGTAAGCGCCGAAAATGGACGCTACACCTTC. This codes for CSVGGGVSAENGRYTF.

V is TRBV7-2 and J is TRBJ2-4; unclear D gene. CDR1 and CDR2 (germline): SGHTA, FQGNSA. This CDR3 contains 17 residues. Trimming took 0 bases from V and 1 from J, leaving 13 bases between them. This chain's CDR3 is CASSLAYQRAAKNIQYF. CDR3 bases: TGTGCCAGCAGCTTAGCGTATCAGCGAGCGGCCAAAAACATTCAGTACTTC.

The chain employs TRBV7-2 and TRBJ1-1; a possible D gene is TRBD1 (6 bases). This CDR3 region has 16 residues. CDR1 and CDR2 (germline): SGHTA, FQGNSA. Trimming shortened V by 1 base and J by 0 bases, and 12 bases separated the two germline ends. CDR3 DNA: TGTGCCAGCAGCTTAGAGACAGGTCCTCTGAACACTGAAGCTTTCTTT. It specifies CASSLETGPLNTEAFF.

Points on this clone: This likely came from a read error, as a far larger clone is one base away. This rearrangement joins TRBV3-1 (or the pseudogene TRBV3-2) to TRBJ1-1; D is undetermined. V shed 6 bases and J shed 1 base, with 3 bases lying between them. CDR3 length equals 11 residues. Per germline, CDR1 LGHDT and CDR2 YNNKEL (reference sequence). DNA of the CDR3: TGTGCCAGCAGGAGGAACACTGAAGCTTTCTTT. This codes for CASRRNTEAFF.

The rearrangement joins TRBV3-1 (or the pseudogene TRBV3-2) to TRBJ1-2; TRBD1 might be the D (6 bases). The CDR3 contains 15 residues. Between the trimmed V and J ends, which lost 2 bases and 4 bases, there was a span of 14 bases. Germline V CDR1 and CDR2: LGHDT, YNNKEL (reference sequence). CDR3 nucleotide sequence: TGTGCCAGCAGCCAATCAATTACGGGGGCCTATGGCTACACCTTC. Amino acid sequence: CASSQSITGAYGYTF.

This rearrangement joins TRBV19 to TRBJ1-2, with no clear D. The CDR3 is 12 amino acids. The V gene lost 9 bases and the J gene lost 8 bases, with 16 bases spanning the gap. The germline V gene encodes CDR1 LNHDA and CDR2 SQIVND (reference sequence). In DNA, the CDR3 is TGTGCCAGCAGGCCCACGGGGAGGGGCTACACCTTC. This sequence encodes CASRPTGRGYTF.

Only a few counts were recorded for this clone. The V call is TRBV3-1 (or the pseudogene TRBV3-2), the J call TRBJ1-6; TRBD1 matches at 10 bases. V dropped 4 bases and J dropped 5; count of bases not matched to a gene: 2. CDR1 and CDR2 (germline): LGHDT, YNNKEL (reference sequence). CDR3 length: 15 residues. CDR3: CASSRTGGDNSPLHF. CDR3 DNA sequence: TGTGCCAGCAGCCGGACAGGGGGAGATAATTCACCCCTCCACTTT.

The rearrangement joins TRBV14 to TRBJ1-1; D unclear. The V end lost 0 bases, the J end lost 5 bases, and 10 bases lay between the germline ends. The CDR3 runs 14 residues. From germline, CDR1 is SGHDN and CDR2 FVKESK. CDR3 nucleotides: TGTGCCAGCAGCCAAGAAGTTAGAGGGACTGAAGCTTTCTTT. This gives the protein CASSQEVRGTEAFF.

The chain combines TRBV21-1 with TRBJ1-1. TRBV21-1 is labeled a pseudogene. The CDR3 totals 13 residues. The CDR3 region is CASPSAGDTEAFF. For the CDR3, the DNA is TGTGCCAGCCCGAGTGCCGGGGACACTGAAGCTTTCTTT.

V gene TRBV19 combines with J gene TRBJ1-1; maybe TRBD1 (5 bases). The germline V gene has CDR1 LNHDA and CDR2 SQIVND (reference sequence). The CDR3 contains 15 residues. The V end was cut by 0 bases, the J end by 1 base, with 9 bases between. CDR3: CASSIETVWNTEAFF. The CDR3 bases are TGTGCCAGTAGTATAGAGACAGTTTGGAACACTGAAGCTTTCTTT.

V and J are TRBV18 and TRBJ2-5; D gene ambiguous. V lost 4 bases to trimming and J lost 1 base, with 7 bases between them. The CDR3 sequence is 13 residues long. Germline CDR1 is KGHSH and CDR2 is LQKENI. Here the CDR3 reads CASSQGFQETQYF. In nucleotides, the CDR3 is TGTGCCAGCTCACAGGGATTCCAAGAGACCCAGTACTTC.

This chain uses TRBV19 with TRBJ2-1; unclear D gene. The CDR3 extends over 12 amino acids. V was trimmed by 2 bases and J by 6 bases, leaving 5 bases between them. Germline V gene lookup returns CDR1 LNHDA and CDR2 SQIVND (reference sequence). Here the CDR3 DNA reads TGTGCCAGTAGTATATGGGGCAATGAGCAGTTCTTC. It yields the protein CASSIWGNEQFF. Full variable domain (outside the CDR3, taken from reference TRBV19 and TRBJ2-1): DGGITQSPKYLFRKEGQNVTLSCEQNLNHDAMYWYRQDPGQGLRLIYYSQIVNDFQKGDIAEGYSVSREKKESFPLTVTSAQKNPTAFYLCASSIWGNEQFFGPGTRLTVL.